Sequencing of this TCR beta chain was carried out in a study of T cell responses to AZD1222 COVID-19 vaccine. Study-wide background: Second-dose recipients at about 4 or about 12 weeks were treated as one pooled group.

Concerning this clone: Its antigen is as yet unknown.

CDR1 is SGDLS and CDR2 is YYNGEE in the germline V gene. The J segment lost 4 bases and the V segment lost 2 bases, leaving 2 bases of the junction unmatched. This CDR3 comprises 14 residues. Study findings and constraints: Spike as a whole was targeted by vaccine-associated CD4 TCRs, dominant at 160-218 and 743-854. Two doses of AZD1222 preceded a rise in Spike-specific TCR breadth and depth. Recipients of AZD1222 seropositive at baseline numbered only 6 or 7.

Here immunoSEQ multiplex PCR was the method, and the copy in TCRdb shows in-frame clones only, minus some. Found here are about 120,000 clones, about 90% of them singletons; the top ten hold over 6%. The chain combines TRBV9 with TRBJ1-4, with 7 bases lining up with TRBD1. The sample in question was peripheral blood, obtained on day 0 of AZD1222 vaccination. The receptor comes from an adult in good health. The CDR3 here is CASSVTGVNEKLFF. The CDR3 nucleotides are TGTGCCAGCAGCGTTACAGGGGTTAATGAAAAACTGTTTTTT. The full variable domain, rest sourced from reference TRBV9 and TRBJ1-4, is DSGVTQTPKHLITATGQRVTLRCSPRSGDLSVYWYQQSLDQGLQFLIQYYNGEERAKGNILERFSAQQFPDLHSELNLSSLELGDSALYFCASSVTGVNEKLFFGSGTQLSVL.